A single sample is the source of the 4 T cell receptor beta chains below, sequenced in a study of shared clonotypes between healthy human individuals. The assay was immunoSEQ multiplex PCR, and TCRdb's table has in-frame clones only and misses some. Among about 1.5 million clones, nearly 99% were seen once, and the ten largest hold approximately 0.45%. Sequenced sample: naive CD4+ T cells sorted from blood. Regarding subset: CD45RA+ positively selected. The receptors stem from a man aged 25 to 40 in good health.

V gene TRBV5-5 combines with J gene TRBJ2-7; D gene ambiguous. The CDR3 sequence is 12 residues long. Trimming removed 4 bases from V and 2 bases from J, with 7 bases in between. CDR1 and CDR2 (germline): SGHKS, YYEKEE (reference sequence). The CDR3, as DNA: TGTGCCAGCAGCCCTAAACCCTACGAGCAGTACTTC. Its protein is CASSPKPYEQYF.

The chain couples TRBV6-1 to TRBJ2-7; 10 bases are shared with TRBD1. The junction had 7 bases not matched to a gene; V was cut back by 4 bases and J by 4 bases. The CDR3 covers 15 residues. Germline-derived CDR1 and CDR2 are MNHNS and SASEGT. The DNA of the CDR3 is TGTGCCAGCAGTGCGGGGGACAGGGGATGGTACGAGCAGTACTTC. Protein sequence: CASSAGDRGWYEQYF.

J is TRBJ1-2 and V is TRBV2; D gene ambiguous. The CDR3 sequence is 14 residues long. V lost 3 bases to trimming and J lost 8 bases, with 16 bases between them. Per the germline V gene, CDR1 is SNHLY and CDR2 is FYNNEI. CDR3 sequence (DNA): TGTGCCAGCAGTGAGGTCGGCGCCCTACGGGGCTACACCTTC. The encoded protein is CASSEVGALRGYTF. Full variable domain (missing parts from reference TRBV2 and TRBJ1-2): EPEVTQTPSHQVTQMGQEVILRCVPISNHLYFYWYRQILGQKVEFLVSFYNNEISEKSEIFDDQFSVERPDGSNFTLKIRSTKLEDSAMYFCASSEVGALRGYTFGSGTRLTVV.

This rearrangement joins TRBV12-5 to TRBJ2-3; perhaps TRBD2 as D (5 bases). Per the germline V gene, CDR1 is LGHNT and CDR2 is FRNRAP. The V end was cut by 0 bases, the J end by 8 bases, with 6 bases between. CDR3 length: 12 residues. The CDR3 loop reads CASGLVAGTQYF. The CDR3 nucleotides read TGTGCTAGTGGTTTGGTGGCGGGTACGCAGTATTTT.